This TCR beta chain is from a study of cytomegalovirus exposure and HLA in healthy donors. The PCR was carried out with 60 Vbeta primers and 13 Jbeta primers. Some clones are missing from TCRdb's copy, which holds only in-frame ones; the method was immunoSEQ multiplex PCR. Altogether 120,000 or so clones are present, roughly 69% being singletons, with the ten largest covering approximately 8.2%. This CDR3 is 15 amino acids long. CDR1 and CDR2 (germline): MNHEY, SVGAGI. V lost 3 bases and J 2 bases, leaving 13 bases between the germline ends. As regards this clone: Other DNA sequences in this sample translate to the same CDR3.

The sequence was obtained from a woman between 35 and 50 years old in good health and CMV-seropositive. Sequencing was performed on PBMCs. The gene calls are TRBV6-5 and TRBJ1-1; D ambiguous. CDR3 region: CASSYQPGGNTEAFF. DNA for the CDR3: TGTGCCAGCAGTTATCAGCCCGGCGGAAACACTGAAGCTTTCTTT.